The rows below give T cell receptor beta chains drawn from one sample of a study of blood T cell repertoires in COVID-19. This table comes from immunoSEQ multiplex PCR, and its TCRdb copy is limited to in-frame clones, with some not included. This table holds about 100,000 clones, approximately 90% found once. The specimen was peripheral blood. The source of these receptors is a man aged 45-65 years with acute or convalescent COVID-19. Each CDR3 is given with its conserved first and last residue. Fields, in order: J gene, D gene, CDR3 length, V gene, clone size, CDR3 DNA, CDR3 protein. The D gene is left open where the match is weak. Size is omitted from some rows. Given values are once, few, many or a class for expanded clones.

TRBJ1-1 . 18 TRBV14 . TGTGCCAGCAGCCAAGATTTGGCGGGGATCCTCATGAACACTGAAGCTTTCTTT CASSQDLAGILMNTEAFF
TRBJ1-2 TRBD1 17 TRBV19 . TGTGCCAGTAGTATGGCCCTCCAAGGACAGGCAACGAGGGGCTACACCTTC CASSMALQGQATRGYTF
TRBJ2-1 TRBD2 16 TRBV19 once TGTGCCAGTAGTAGGACTAGCGGGAGCCTATACAATGAGCAGTTCTTC CASSRTSGSLYNEQFF
TRBJ2-5 TRBD2 17 TRBV11-3 . TGTGCCAGCAGCCTCCGACTAGCGGGAGGGCCGGGGGAGACCCAGTACTTC CASSLRLAGGPGETQYF
TRBJ1-2 . 15 TRBV10-3 . TGTGCCATCACCAGAGAGGCAAGTACTAACTATGGCTACACCTTC CAITREASTNYGYTF
TRBJ1-5 TRBD1 12 TRBV6-6 . TGTGCCAGCAGCACAGGGGTTCAGCCCCAGCATTTT CASSTGVQPQHF
TRBJ1-2 . 12 TRBV3-1/TRBV3-2 . TGTGCCAGCAGCCAGGAACAGGGAAGCTACACCTTC CASSQEQGSYTF
TRBJ1-6 . 14 TRBV7-2 . TGTGCCAGCAGCTTAGGGGACACCTATTCACCCCTCCACTTT CASSLGDTYSPLHF
TRBJ2-3 TRBD1 15 TRBV24-1 once TGTGCCACCAGTGAGGCCGGACAGGGAACAGATACGCAGTATTTT CATSEAGQGTDTQYF
TRBJ1-1 . 15 TRBV25-1 . TGTGCCAGCAGTGAACTACGAGACTGGAACACTGAAGCTTTCTTT CASSELRDWNTEAFF
TRBJ2-5 TRBD1 15 TRBV2 . TGTGCCAGCAGCGCCGACAGGGTACGGGGAGAGACCCAGTACTTC CASSADRVRGETQYF
TRBJ2-2 TRBD2 14 TRBV6-5 . TGTGCCATACGGGAGGGCAGCTCTCCCGGGGAGCTGTTTTTT CAIREGSSPGELFF
TRBJ2-2 . 14 TRBV6-5 . TGTGCCAGCTCGCGGGACCCGAACACCGGGGAGCTGTTTTTT CASSRDPNTGELFF
TRBJ2-7 . 12 TRBV5-1 once TGCGCCAGCGCAGGCGCAACCTACGAGCAGTACTTC CASAGATYEQYF